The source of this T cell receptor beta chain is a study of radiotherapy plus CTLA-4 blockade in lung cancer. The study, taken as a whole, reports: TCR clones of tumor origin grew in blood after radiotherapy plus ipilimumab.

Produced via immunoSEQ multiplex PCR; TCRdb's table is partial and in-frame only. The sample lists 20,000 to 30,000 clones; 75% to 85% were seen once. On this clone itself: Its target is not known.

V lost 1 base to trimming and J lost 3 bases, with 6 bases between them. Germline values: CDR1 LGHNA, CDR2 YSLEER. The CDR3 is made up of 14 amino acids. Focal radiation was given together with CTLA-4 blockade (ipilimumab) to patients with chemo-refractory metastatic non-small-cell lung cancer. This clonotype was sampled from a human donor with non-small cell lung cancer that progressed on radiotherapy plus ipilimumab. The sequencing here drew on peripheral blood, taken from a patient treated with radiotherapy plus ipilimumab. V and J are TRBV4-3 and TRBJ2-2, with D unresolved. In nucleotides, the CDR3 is TGCGCCAGCAGCCAAGTTCCGTACACCGGGGAGCTGTTTTTT. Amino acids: CASSQVPYTGELFF.